This record looks at one T cell receptor beta chain sequence and its context. Stable Graves' hyperthyroidism denoted no ophthalmopathy progression over 18 months. The sample belongs to a study of T cells in Graves' hyperthyroidism and ophthalmopathy. The CDR3 runs 14 residues. The junction had 8 bases not matched to a gene; V was cut back by 8 bases and J by 2 bases. Germline V gives CDR1 MDHEN, CDR2 SYDVKM. Regions amplified from RNA transcripts were the TCR beta CDR3 regions. During a first-round RT-PCR of the TCR CDR3, the HTBI primer set was used. A single record per CDR3 protein comes from TCRdb applying MiXCR to the multiplex PCR reads. Of roughly 300,000 distinct CDR3 sequences listed, 15% to 20% are singletons.

The chain recombines TRBV28 with TRBJ1-2; TRBD1 agrees at 7 bases. This clonotype was obtained from a woman aged 45-60 years with Graves' hyperthyroidism. Material for sequencing was blood. In DNA, the CDR3 is TGTGCCAGCCACCGAACGGGACAGAACTATGGCTACACCTTC. Protein sequence: CASHRTGQNYGYTF.